This T cell receptor beta chain was found in a study of T cells in localized non-small cell lung cancer. The sampled adjacent lung lay at least 2 cm from the tumor margin and showed no atypia. Sequencing was performed with immunoSEQ multiplex PCR; in TCRdb, only in-frame clones are kept and a portion is missing. Here the sample spans 1,500 to 2,000 clones, roughly 22% being singletons. This CDR3 contains 12 residues. In germline, CDR1 is KGHSH, CDR2 LQKENI. Comment on this clone: Its target is unknown. One end of the junction is discordant with germline, which a read error may explain.

Whole-study results and caveats: Elevated blood T cell density was associated with longer overall survival. There was higher T cell clonality in uninvolved adjacent lung than in tumor, and it was highest there. A median roughly 50 of the top 100 tumor clones appeared in adjacent lung.

The clonotype originates from a man aged 18-55 years with stage I lung adenocarcinoma. The V and J genes are TRBV18 and TRBJ1-2; D gene ambiguous. Here the sequenced sample was normal lung tissue next to the tumor, taken before any cancer treatment. The CDR3 protein is CASSPSTRALHF. For the CDR3, the DNA is TGTGCCAGCTCACCCTCAACTCGGGCACTTCACTTC.